What follows is one T cell receptor (beta chain) and its context. This record belongs to a study of blood T cell repertoires in COVID-19. The wider study: Samples representing acute and convalescent COVID-19 were sourced from the United States, Italy and Spain. T cells, B-cell-depleted T cells, or PBMCs provided the cDNA or gDNA that served as material.

The germline CDR1 and CDR2 sequences are SGDLS and YYNGEE. V gave up 4 bases and J gave up 5 bases; unmatched junction bases: 8. The CDR3 totals 14 residues. Authors' analysis steps: Reference gene primer amplification in the assay estimated nucleated cell counts. The data were produced by immunoSEQ multiplex PCR, yet TCRdb's version contains in-frame clones alone and is incomplete. V and J calls plus clone size are reproduced from that table; the DNA served to infer D and trimming. This table holds tens of thousands of clones, about 90% found once. Input material: peripheral blood. The chain carries TRBV9 and TRBJ2-7, with 8 nucleotides matching TRBD2. The sequence was obtained from a human donor in a cohort sampled during active COVID-19. The CDR3 nucleotides are TGTGCCAGCAGCCCCCCCACGGGAGGGAACGAGCAGTACTTC. Translation: CASSPPTGGNEQYF.